This T cell receptor beta chain was sequenced during a study of T cell repertoires in cytomegalovirus infection. At the level of the study: As its CMV epitopes, the study selected recently identified HLA-C-restricted and well-studied HLA-B-restricted targets. It can be stated that public TCR beta signatures indicated CMV infection as well as a matching HLA type.

As to this clonotype: Its target is not known.

TCRdb used MiXCR to reprocess the reads, holding one entry per CDR3 protein. Here the sample spans 400,000 to 600,000 distinct CDR3 sequences, approximately 42% being singletons. The CDR3 is made up of 13 amino acids. V was trimmed by 6 bases and J by 4 bases, leaving 9 bases between them. The material was cultured PBMCs, obtained from culture after CMV antigen stimulation. The chain recombines TRBV12-3 or TRBV12-4 with TRBJ2-2; no definite D call. This TCR came from a human donor in good health (CMV status not recorded). Some clones in this sample may be carry-over from other donors' samples. CDR3 in DNA: TGTGCCAGCAGCACCTCGAGCACCGGGGAGCTGTTTTTT. Its translation: CASSTSSTGELFF.